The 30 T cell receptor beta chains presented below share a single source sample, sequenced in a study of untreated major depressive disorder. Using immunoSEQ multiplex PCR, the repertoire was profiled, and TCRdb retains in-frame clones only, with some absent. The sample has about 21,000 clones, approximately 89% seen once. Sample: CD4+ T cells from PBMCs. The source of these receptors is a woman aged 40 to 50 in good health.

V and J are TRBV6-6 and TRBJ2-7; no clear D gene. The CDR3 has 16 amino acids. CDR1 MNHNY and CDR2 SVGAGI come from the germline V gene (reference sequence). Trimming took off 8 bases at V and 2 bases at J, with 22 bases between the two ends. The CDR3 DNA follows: TGTGCCAGCCGAGCACAAGACGGATTAATGACCTACGAGCAGTACTTC. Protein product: CASRAQDGLMTYEQYF.

In nucleotides, the CDR3 is TGCGCCAGCAGTGAGTTCAGCCGTAGCACAGATACGCAGTATTTT. This encodes CASSEFSRSTDTQYF. The rearrangement uses TRBV10-2 and TRBJ2-3; D not certain. Germline V CDR1 and CDR2: WSHSY, SAAADI. V lost 1 base and J 0 bases, leaving 8 bases between the germline ends. The CDR3 is 15 residues long.

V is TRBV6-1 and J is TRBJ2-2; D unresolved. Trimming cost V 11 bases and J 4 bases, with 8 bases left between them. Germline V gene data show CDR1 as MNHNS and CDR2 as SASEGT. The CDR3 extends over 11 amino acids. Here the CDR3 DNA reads TGTGCCCACCGAGTCACCGGGGAGCTGTTTTTT. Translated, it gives CAHRVTGELFF.

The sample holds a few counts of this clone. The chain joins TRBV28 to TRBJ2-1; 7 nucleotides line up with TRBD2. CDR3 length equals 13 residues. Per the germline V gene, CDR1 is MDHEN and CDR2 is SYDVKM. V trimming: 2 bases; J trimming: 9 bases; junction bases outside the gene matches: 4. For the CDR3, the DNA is TGTGCCAGCAGTTTACCGGGCGGGGGTGAGCAGTTCTTC. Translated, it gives CASSLPGGGEQFF.

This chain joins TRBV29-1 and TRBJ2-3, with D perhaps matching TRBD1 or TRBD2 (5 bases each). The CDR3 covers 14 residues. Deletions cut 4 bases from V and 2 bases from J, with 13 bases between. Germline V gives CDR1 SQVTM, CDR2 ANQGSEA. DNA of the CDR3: TGCAGCGTTGCCCTCCCGGGACCCACAGATACGCAGTATTTT. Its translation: CSVALPGPTDTQYF.

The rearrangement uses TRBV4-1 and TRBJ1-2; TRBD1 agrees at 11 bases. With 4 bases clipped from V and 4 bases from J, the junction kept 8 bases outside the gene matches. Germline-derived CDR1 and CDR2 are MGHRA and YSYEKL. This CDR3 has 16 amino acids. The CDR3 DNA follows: TGCGCCAGCAGCCCGGACAGGGGGCTGACAGCCTATGGCTACACCTTC. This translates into CASSPDRGLTAYGYTF.

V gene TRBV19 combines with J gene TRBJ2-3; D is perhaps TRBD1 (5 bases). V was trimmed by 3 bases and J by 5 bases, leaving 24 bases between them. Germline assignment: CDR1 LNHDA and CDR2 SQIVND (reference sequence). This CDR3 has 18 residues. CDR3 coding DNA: TGTGCCAGTAGTATCAACCACCGATCAGGGCTTCTGGGAGATACGCAGTATTTT. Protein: CASSINHRSGLLGDTQYF.

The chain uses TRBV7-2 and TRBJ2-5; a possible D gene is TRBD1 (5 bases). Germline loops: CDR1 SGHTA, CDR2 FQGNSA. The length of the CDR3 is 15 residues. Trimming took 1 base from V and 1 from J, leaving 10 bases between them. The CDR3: CASSLVETAQETQYF. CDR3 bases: TGTGCCAGCAGCTTAGTAGAGACAGCCCAAGAGACCCAGTACTTC. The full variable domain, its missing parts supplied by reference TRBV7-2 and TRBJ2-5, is GAGVSQSPSNKVTEKGKDVELRCDPISGHTALYWYRQSLGQGLEFLIYFQGNSAPDKSGLPSDRFSAERTGGSVSTLTIQRTQQEDSAVYLCASSLVETAQETQYFGPGTRLLVL.

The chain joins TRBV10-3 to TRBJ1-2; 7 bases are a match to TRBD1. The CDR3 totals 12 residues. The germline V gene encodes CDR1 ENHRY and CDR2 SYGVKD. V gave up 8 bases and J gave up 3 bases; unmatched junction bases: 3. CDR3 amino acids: CAISGTDYGYTF. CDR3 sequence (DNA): TGTGCCATCTCCGGGACAGACTATGGCTACACCTTC.

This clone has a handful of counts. CDR3 region: CASSLAQNQPQHF. CDR3 DNA: TGTGCCAGCAGCTTGGCGCAGAATCAGCCCCAGCATTTT. The chain employs TRBV5-6 and TRBJ1-5; D gene ambiguous. CDR1 is SGHDT and CDR2 is YYEEEE in the germline V gene. The germline V and J ends were trimmed by 0 bases and 4 bases, with 5 bases remaining between them. The CDR3 is made up of 13 amino acids.

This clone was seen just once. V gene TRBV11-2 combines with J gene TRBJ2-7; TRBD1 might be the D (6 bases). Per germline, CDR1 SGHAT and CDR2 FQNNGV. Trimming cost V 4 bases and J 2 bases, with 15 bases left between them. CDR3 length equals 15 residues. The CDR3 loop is CASSSPGTPPYEQYV. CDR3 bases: TGTGCCAGCAGCTCCCCCGGGACACCTCCCTACGAGCAGTACGTC.

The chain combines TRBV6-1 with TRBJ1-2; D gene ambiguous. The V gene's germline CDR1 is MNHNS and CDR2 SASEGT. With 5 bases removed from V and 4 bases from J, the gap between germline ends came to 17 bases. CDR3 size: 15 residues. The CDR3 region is CASSTSRSPSYGYTF. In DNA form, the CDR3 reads TGTGCCAGCAGTACCTCCCGATCGCCATCCTATGGCTACACCTTC.

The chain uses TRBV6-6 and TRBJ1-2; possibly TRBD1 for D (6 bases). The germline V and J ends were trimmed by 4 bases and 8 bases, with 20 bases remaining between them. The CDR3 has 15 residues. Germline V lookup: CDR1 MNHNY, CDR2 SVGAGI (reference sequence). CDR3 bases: TGTGCCAGCAGTTCAAACTTCGACAGGCTGGAAGGCTACACCTTC. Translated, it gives CASSSNFDRLEGYTF.

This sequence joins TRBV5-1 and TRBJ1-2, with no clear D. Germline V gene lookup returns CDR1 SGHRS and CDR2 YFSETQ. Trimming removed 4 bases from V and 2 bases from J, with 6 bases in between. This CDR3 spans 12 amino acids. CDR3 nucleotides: TGCGCCAGCAGCCCCTCAAACTATGGCTACACCTTC. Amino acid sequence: CASSPSNYGYTF. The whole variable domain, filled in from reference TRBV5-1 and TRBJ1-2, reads KAGVTQTPRYLIKTRGQQVTLSCSPISGHRSVSWYQQTPGQGLQFLFEYFSETQRNKGNFPGRFSGRQFSNSRSEMNVSTLELGDSALYLCASSPSNYGYTFGSGTRLTVV.

The CDR3: CASSVIPGNEAFF. The DNA of the CDR3 is TGTGCCAGCAGCGTTATTCCAGGGAATGAAGCTTTCTTT. V gene TRBV9 combines with J gene TRBJ1-1, with D perhaps TRBD1 (5 bases). Trimming removed 2 bases from V and 7 bases from J, with 12 bases in between. This CDR3 contains 13 residues. CDR1 is SGDLS and CDR2 is YYNGEE in the germline V gene.

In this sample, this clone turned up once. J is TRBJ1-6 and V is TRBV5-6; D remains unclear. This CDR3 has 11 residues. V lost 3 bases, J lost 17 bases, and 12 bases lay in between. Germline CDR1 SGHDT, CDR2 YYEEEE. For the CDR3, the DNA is TGTGCCAGCAGCTCGGGCAGCCTTTTCCACTTT. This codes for CASSSGSLFHF.

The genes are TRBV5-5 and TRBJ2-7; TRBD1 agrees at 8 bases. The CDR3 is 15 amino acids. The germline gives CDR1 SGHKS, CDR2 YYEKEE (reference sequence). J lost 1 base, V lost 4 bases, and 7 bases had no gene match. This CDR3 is CASSGEGQVSYEQYF. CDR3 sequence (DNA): TGTGCCAGCAGCGGAGAGGGACAGGTGTCCTACGAGCAGTACTTC.

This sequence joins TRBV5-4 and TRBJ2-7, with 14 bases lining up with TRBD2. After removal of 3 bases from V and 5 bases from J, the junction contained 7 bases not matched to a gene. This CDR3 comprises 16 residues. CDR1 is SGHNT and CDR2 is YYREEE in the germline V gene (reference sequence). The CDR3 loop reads CASSSGLAGVKDEQYF. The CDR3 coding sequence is TGTGCCAGCAGCTCGGGACTAGCGGGAGTGAAGGACGAGCAGTACTTC.

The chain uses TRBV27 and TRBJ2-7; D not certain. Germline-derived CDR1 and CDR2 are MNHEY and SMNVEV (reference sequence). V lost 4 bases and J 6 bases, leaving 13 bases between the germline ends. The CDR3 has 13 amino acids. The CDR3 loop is CASSSVILGEQYF. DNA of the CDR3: TGTGCCAGCAGTTCCGTGATCTTGGGCGAGCAGTACTTC.

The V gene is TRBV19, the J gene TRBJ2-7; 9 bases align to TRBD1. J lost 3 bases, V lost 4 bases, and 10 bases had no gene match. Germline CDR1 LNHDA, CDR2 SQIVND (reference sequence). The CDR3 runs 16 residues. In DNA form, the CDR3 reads TGTGCCAGTAGTACGTCGGGGACAGGGATACTCTACGAGCAGTACTTC. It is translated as CASSTSGTGILYEQYF.

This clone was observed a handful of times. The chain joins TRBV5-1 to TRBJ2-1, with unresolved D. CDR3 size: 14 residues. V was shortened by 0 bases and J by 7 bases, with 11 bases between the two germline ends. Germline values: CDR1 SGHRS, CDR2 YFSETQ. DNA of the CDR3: TGCGCCAGCAGCTTGGAATGGGGTAGGAATGAGCAGTTCTTC. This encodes CASSLEWGRNEQFF.

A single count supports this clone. CDR3 coding DNA: TGCGCCAGCTGCGGGTCCCTTTACACAGATACGCAGTATTTT. This encodes CASCGSLYTDTQYF. This chain uses TRBV5-1 with TRBJ2-3, with D perhaps matching TRBD2 (5 bases). CDR1 is SGHRS and CDR2 is YFSETQ in the germline V gene. V lost 7 bases, J lost 2 bases, and 14 bases lay in between. The CDR3 covers 14 residues.

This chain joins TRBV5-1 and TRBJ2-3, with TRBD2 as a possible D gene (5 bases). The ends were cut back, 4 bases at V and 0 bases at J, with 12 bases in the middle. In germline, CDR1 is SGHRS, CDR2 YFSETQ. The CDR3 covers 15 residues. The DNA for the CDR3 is TGCGCCAGCAGCAATGCGGGTACTAGCACAGATACGCAGTATTTT. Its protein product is CASSNAGTSTDTQYF.

Here the CDR3 DNA reads TGTGCCATCAGTGAAATGACCCAAGAGACCCAGTACTTC. This encodes CAISEMTQETQYF. The J gene is TRBJ2-5, the V gene TRBV10-3; D unclear. Germline loops: CDR1 ENHRY, CDR2 SYGVKD. V lost 3 bases, J lost 1 base, and 6 bases lay in between. The CDR3 consists of 13 residues.

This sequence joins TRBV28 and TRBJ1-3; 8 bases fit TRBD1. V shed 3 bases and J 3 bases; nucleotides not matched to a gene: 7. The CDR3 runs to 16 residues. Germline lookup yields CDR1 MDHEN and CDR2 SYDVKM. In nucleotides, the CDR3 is TGTGCCAGCAGTTTTCAGGGGGGACAGGTTGGAAACACCATATATTTT. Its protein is CASSFQGGQVGNTIYF.

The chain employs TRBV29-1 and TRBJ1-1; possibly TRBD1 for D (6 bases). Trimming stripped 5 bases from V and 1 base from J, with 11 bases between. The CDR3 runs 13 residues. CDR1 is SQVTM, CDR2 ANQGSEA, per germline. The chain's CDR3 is CSVQGPRNTEAFF. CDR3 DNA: TGCAGCGTTCAGGGGCCTCGGAACACTGAAGCTTTCTTT.

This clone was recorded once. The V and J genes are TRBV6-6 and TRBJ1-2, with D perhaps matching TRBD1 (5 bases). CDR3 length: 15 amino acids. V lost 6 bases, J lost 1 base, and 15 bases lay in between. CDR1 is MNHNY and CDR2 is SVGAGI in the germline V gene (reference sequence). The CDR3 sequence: CASSLGVDFNYGYTF. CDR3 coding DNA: TGTGCCAGCAGCCTAGGGGTAGATTTTAACTATGGCTACACCTTC.

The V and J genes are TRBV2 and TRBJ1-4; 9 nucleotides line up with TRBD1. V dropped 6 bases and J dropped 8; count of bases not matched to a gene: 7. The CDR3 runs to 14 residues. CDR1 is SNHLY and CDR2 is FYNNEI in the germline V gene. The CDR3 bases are TGTGCCAGCAGGGTTACAGGGGGCTCGGAAAAACTGTTTTTT. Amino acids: CASRVTGGSEKLFF.

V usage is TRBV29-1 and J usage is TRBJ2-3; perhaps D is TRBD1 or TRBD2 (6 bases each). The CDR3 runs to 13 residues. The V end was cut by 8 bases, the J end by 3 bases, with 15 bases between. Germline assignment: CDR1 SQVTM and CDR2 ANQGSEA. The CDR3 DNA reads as TGCAGCACTGAGGAGGGGGGAACAGATACGCAGTATTTT. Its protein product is CSTEEGGTDTQYF.

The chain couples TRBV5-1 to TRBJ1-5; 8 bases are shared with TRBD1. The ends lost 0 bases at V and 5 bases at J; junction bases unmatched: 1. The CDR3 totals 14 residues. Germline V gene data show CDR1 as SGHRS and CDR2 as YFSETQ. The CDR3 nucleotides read TGCGCCAGCAGCTTGGACAGGGGGGATCAGCCCCAGCATTTT. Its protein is CASSLDRGDQPQHF.